This T cell receptor beta chain derives from a study of shared clonotypes between healthy human individuals (dated by TCRdb to about 2020). Regarding the complete study: The cohort comprised a couple of women and a few men aged 18 to 49 years. For each donor, CD4 naive and CD4 memory were each given three plates, CD8 naive was given two plates, and CD8 memory was given one plate. Blood TCR repertoires of about five healthy adults were deeply sequenced to estimate repertoire size and the extent of clonotype sharing between individuals. Libraries were prepared and TCR repertoires were sequenced by different laboratories using diverse techniques, in order to increase sequencing depth and limit assay-specific biases. Per donor, leukapheresis produced somewhere between about 0.8 and 9.5 billion PBMCs. The paper as a whole reports these results and caveats: Sampling was restricted to blood, and TCR repertoires in tissue are likely to differ from TCR repertoires in blood. Based on pairwise subsampling, the degree of clonotype sharing among donors was expected to be affected by sequencing depth. Naive subsets generally had larger estimated clonotype richness than memory subsets. When a handful of donors were compared, the shared fraction of clonotypes was 5% to 6.5% for naive CD4, 3.5% for naive CD8, 2% to 2.5% for memory CD4, and 0.35% to 0.5% for memory CD8. Because the study included only a small number of donors, the genetic and exposure-history diversity represented was limited. Incomplete sequencing was indicated by rarefaction of sorted-subset datasets, despite the large sequencing depth. Compared with non-shared clonotypes, the clonotypes found in all four sorted-subset donors had higher generation probabilities.

CD8 naive samples were CD45RO-negative cells positively selected for CCR7, giving a CD45RA+CCR7+ population that excluded TemRA cells. Donors were healthy HIV-negative adults with no recently reported acute infections or vaccinations. All donors were Caucasian adults living in Nashville, Tennessee, USA. Blood was collected by leukapheresis, and PBMCs were isolated by Ficoll-Histopaque density gradient centrifugation and then cryopreserved in liquid nitrogen vapor phase. Purity and quantity of every magnetically sorted T cell population were checked by analytical flow cytometry. Each sorted fraction had its genomic DNA isolated and then quantified by UV absorbance on a Nanodrop 2000c. Using the deep immunoSEQ assay, TCR CDR3 regions were amplified from genomic DNA by multiplex PCR. Extracted genomic DNA from each cell subset was distributed evenly across all wells of several immunoSEQ 96-well plates, and each plate was treated as a replicate. For sorted subsets, each replicate PCR was loaded with 200 ng genomic DNA, equivalent to 32,000 or so T cell genomes. Purified libraries were quantified with a Qubit 3.0 fluorometer, sized on a Bioanalyzer 2100, and re-quantified with the KAPA Library Quantification kit. Every immunoSEQ 96-well plate was sequenced on a dedicated single-read 150-cycle Illumina NextSeq 550 flow cell. The original methods were these. Because the immunoSEQ output held only junctional sequences and lacked quality scores, the filtering could not match the filtering applied to full-length reads. Sequences were annotated with PyIR, a Python wrapper for IgBLAST v1.9, and V/J genes and CDR3 were assigned using IMGT germline references. Any read was removed if the V/J assignment was weak (E-value above 1e-6), the CDR3 was missing, or the read contained stop codons, out-of-frame junctions, or ambiguous translated residues. V3J clonotypes were defined by identical inferred V gene, J gene, and CDR3 amino acid sequence. The percentage overlap between two repertoires was calculated by dividing the number of shared unique clonotypes by the size of the smaller repertoire. Repertoire richness was assessed with RTK rarefaction, the Chao1 estimator, and Recon v2.1 estimates of unobserved clonotypes. OLGA was used to compute generation probabilities for all TCRbeta clonotypes that the gDNA method yielded from several donors. Imported from immuneACCESS, the table was reduced by TCRdb to in-frame sequences with V and J called. These copies leave out some clones; in studies compared against another copy, an unresolved V gene accounts for under half, and the cause of the remainder is not known. V and J calls and clone size follow that table, whereas D and trimming were derived from the DNA. In all, the sample holds some 2 million clones, and about 95% of those were seen once. The top ten hold roughly 1% of the sample.

This clone was detected only once. What this receptor recognizes is not known. The sample holds no much larger clone one base away, and base qualities are not on file. The germline V gene specifies SGHDT as CDR1 and YYEEEE as CDR2. Its CDR3 holds 15 amino acids, cysteine through phenylalanine. Left in the record is the CDR3 DNA by itself, 45 bases read in frame from the first base. The V and J ends are trimmed by 0 bases and 6 bases, leaving 12 bases between them. Sample: naive CD8+ T cells sorted from blood. Per the publication, the cell subset or site label means: CD45RA+CCR7+. The sequence was collected from a man aged 18 to 30 in good health. The chain was built from TRBV5-6 and TRBJ2-2; matching of 6 bases hints at TRBD1 as the D gene. The CDR3 in this case is CASSLVVQGSGELFF. The base sequence is TGTGCCAGCAGCTTGGTGGTACAGGGCTCCGGGGAGCTGTTTTTT.